Each of the 18 T cell receptor beta chains below was sequenced from the same sample in a study of response to subunit inactivated influenza vaccine. Using its own MiXCR run on the RT-PCR reads, TCRdb lists one record per CDR3 protein. The sample comprises 500,000 to 550,000 distinct CDR3 sequences, around 25% of which are singletons, and approximately 3% rests with the top ten. These data also featured in a second study, about T cells expressing NK-cell markers. As that report states: cDNA encoding TCR beta was synthesized via 5'RACE template switching incorporating UMIs.

The source was CD4+ T cells sorted from PBMCs, collected approximately 13 days after vaccination. All receptors derive from a man over 45 who received an inactivated influenza vaccine.

This rearrangement joins TRBV7-2 to TRBJ2-3; 8 bases align to TRBD2. The V gene end was trimmed by 2 bases and the J gene end by 10 bases; junction bases not matched to a gene: 11. CDR1 SGHTA and CDR2 FQGNSA come from the germline V gene. The CDR3 spans 15 residues. The CDR3 reads CASSLKLAEVTPQYF. The CDR3 DNA follows: TGTGCCAGCAGCTTAAAACTAGCGGAAGTCACTCCGCAGTATTTT. Combining the CDR3 with reference TRBV7-2 and TRBJ2-3 gives the whole variable domain GAGVSQSPSNKVTEKGKDVELRCDPISGHTALYWYRQSLGQGLEFLIYFQGNSAPDKSGLPSDRFSAERTGGSVSTLTIQRTQQEDSAVYLCASSLKLAEVTPQYFGPGTRLTVL.

The chain recombines TRBV6-2 or TRBV6-3 with TRBJ2-3; D not resolved. Germline V gene data show CDR1 as MNHEY and CDR2 as SVGEGT. The CDR3 runs to 11 residues. Trimming left V 2 bases short and J 12 bases short, with 9 bases between. Here the CDR3 DNA reads TGTGCCAGCAGTTACGGCTTAGCCCAGTATTTT. Translating gives CASSYGLAQYF.

The chain is built from TRBV6-1 and TRBJ2-3; D might be TRBD1 (6 bases). The CDR3 totals 15 residues. Germline V gene sequence: CDR1 MNHNS, CDR2 SASEGT. Trimming stripped 9 bases from V and 3 bases from J, with 19 bases between. CDR3 DNA sequence: TGTGCCAGTACCGACCTCGGGGACACGACAGATACGCAGTATTTT. Translating it yields CASTDLGDTTDTQYF.

This rearrangement joins TRBV15 to TRBJ1-4, with D possibly being TRBD1 (5 bases). V was pared by 0 bases and J by 7 bases, with 15 bases between. Germline CDR1 and CDR2: LNHNV and YYDKDF (reference sequence). The CDR3 is made up of 16 amino acids. The CDR3 spells CATSRDRGAVGEKLFF. DNA for the CDR3: TGTGCCACCAGCAGAGATCGAGGGGCAGTCGGTGAAAAACTGTTTTTT.

This clonotype was seen only a few times. The CDR3 bases are TGTGCCAACCGGGCCCCCGGAGGCCCCGGGGAGCTGTTTTTT. Translation: CANRAPGGPGELFF. V gene TRBV12-3 or TRBV12-4 combines with J gene TRBJ2-2, with D possibly being TRBD2 (5 bases). There are 14 residues in the CDR3. V was shortened by 10 bases and J by 6 bases, with 18 bases between the two germline ends.

This clonotype has only a few counts. The V and J genes are TRBV29-1 and TRBJ2-7; 8 bases are shared with TRBD1. J gave up 3 bases and V 6 bases, and 4 bases lay outside the gene matches. Germline-derived CDR1 and CDR2 are SQVTM and ANQGSEA. There are 12 residues in the CDR3. CDR3 bases: TGCAGCGTGGGGACAGGTATCTACGAGCAGTACTTC. Translating gives CSVGTGIYEQYF.

The rearrangement links TRBV6-1 to TRBJ2-6, with 8 positions matching TRBD1. The germline gives CDR1 MNHNS, CDR2 SASEGT. The trim removed 7 bases at V and 0 bases at J, leaving 8 bases unmatched. This CDR3 contains 17 residues. The CDR3 here is CASIPGTGNSGANVLTF. The CDR3 DNA is TGTGCCAGCATCCCCGGGACAGGAAACTCTGGGGCCAACGTCCTGACTTTC.

This rearrangement joins TRBV19 to TRBJ2-7, with D possibly matching TRBD2 (6 bases). The CDR3 spans 15 residues. The V gene's germline CDR1 is LNHDA and CDR2 SQIVND (reference sequence). The germline V and J ends were trimmed by 5 bases and 0 bases, with 14 bases remaining between them. The CDR3 region is CASSVGTGSSYEQYF. The DNA of the CDR3 is TGTGCCAGTAGTGTCGGGACCGGGAGCTCCTACGAGCAGTACTTC. The variable domain in full, completed from reference TRBV19 and TRBJ2-7, reads DGGITQSPKYLFRKEGQNVTLSCEQNLNHDAMYWYRQDPGQGLRLIYYSQIVNDFQKGDIAEGYSVSREKKESFPLTVTSAQKNPTAFYLCASSVGTGSSYEQYFGPGTRLTVT.

This clonotype was counted only a few times. The chain links TRBV11-2 to TRBJ2-4, with TRBD2 identical over 9 bases. CDR1 is SGHAT, CDR2 FQNNGV, per germline. The CDR3 totals 19 residues. V trimming: 1 base; J trimming: 0 bases; junction bases outside the gene matches: 10. The CDR3 spells CASSLGPILAGKAKNIQYF. CDR3 DNA sequence: TGTGCCAGCAGCTTAGGTCCCATACTAGCGGGCAAAGCCAAAAACATTCAGTACTTC. Complete variable domain (other parts from reference TRBV11-2 and TRBJ2-4): EAGVAQSPRYKIIEKRQSVAFWCNPISGHATLYWYQQILGQGPKLLIQFQNNGVVDDSQLPKDRFSAERLKGVDSTLKIQPAKLEDSAVYLCASSLGPILAGKAKNIQYFGAGTRLSVL.

V is TRBV19 and J is TRBJ2-6, with D possibly TRBD1 on 5 matching bases. Between the trimmed V and J ends, which lost 5 bases and 1 base, there was a span of 12 bases. CDR1 LNHDA and CDR2 SQIVND come from the germline V gene (reference sequence). The CDR3 has 16 residues. CDR3 coding DNA: TGTGCCAGTAGTGCCCGTCAGGGTTCTGGGGCCAACGTCCTGACTTTC. This gives the protein CASSARQGSGANVLTF.

This clonotype was observed many times. The V gene is TRBV12-3 or TRBV12-4, the J gene TRBJ1-1; D gene uncertain. The CDR3 has 19 amino acids. Trimming pared 7 bases from V and 0 bases from J, leaving 27 bases between. CDR3 loop: CASTNTGRVHNLMNTEAFF. CDR3 in DNA: TGTGCCAGCACCAACACGGGGAGAGTACACAACCTAATGAACACTGAAGCTTTCTTT.

This clonotype was observed many times. The chain has TRBV5-1 and TRBJ1-6; 8 bases map to TRBD1. V lost 4 bases, J lost 9 bases, and 9 bases stayed unmatched. Germline-derived CDR1 and CDR2 are SGHRS and YFSETQ. The CDR3 covers 15 residues. The CDR3 is CASSTKGQGASPLHF. The CDR3 DNA reads as TGCGCCAGCAGCACTAAAGGGCAGGGGGCTTCACCCCTCCACTTT.

This clonotype turned up a few times. The CDR3 sequence is CASSPQGRGSYNEQFF. The CDR3 bases are TGTGCCAGCAGTCCCCAGGGGCGGGGCTCCTACAATGAGCAGTTCTTC. V gene TRBV27 combines with J gene TRBJ2-1, with D perhaps matching TRBD1 or TRBD2 (6 bases each). This CDR3 is 16 amino acids long. V shed 5 bases and J shed 0 bases, with 14 bases lying between them. Germline-derived CDR1 and CDR2 are MNHEY and SMNVEV (reference sequence).

This clonotype has more than one count but fewer than ten. The chain carries TRBV5-1 and TRBJ2-7; D call uncertain. Germline CDR1 and CDR2: SGHRS and YFSETQ. The CDR3 is 15 amino acids. Trimming stripped 0 bases from V and 2 bases from J, with 12 bases between. CDR3 sequence: CASSLASATPYEQYF. The DNA of the CDR3 is TGCGCCAGCAGCTTGGCATCCGCCACCCCCTACGAGCAGTACTTC.

There are many counts of this clonotype. This chain uses TRBV20-1 with TRBJ2-1; 12 positions match TRBD2. CDR3 length: 18 amino acids. The germline gives CDR1 DFQATT, CDR2 SNEGSKA (reference sequence). V dropped 6 bases and J dropped 0; count of bases not matched to a gene: 12. Here the CDR3 reads CSADSLGLAGSSYNEQFF. In nucleotides, the CDR3 is TGCAGTGCCGACTCGCTAGGACTAGCGGGGAGCTCCTACAATGAGCAGTTCTTC.

The chain links TRBV20-1 to TRBJ2-3; D unclear. Trimming removed 3 bases from V and 2 bases from J, with 12 bases in between. The CDR3 totals 14 residues. The V gene's germline CDR1 is DFQATT and CDR2 SNEGSKA (reference sequence). CDR3 nucleotide sequence: TGCAGTGCTAGTCTGGGTGCCCCCACAGATACGCAGTATTTT. This codes for CSASLGAPTDTQYF.

The gene calls are TRBV5-1 and TRBJ2-2; a possible D gene is TRBD1 (6 bases). This CDR3 spans 18 amino acids. CDR1 SGHRS and CDR2 YFSETQ come from the germline V gene. V was trimmed by 3 bases and J by 0 bases, leaving 18 bases between them. CDR3 region: CASSWKSRTVANTGELFF. In nucleotides, the CDR3 is TGCGCCAGCAGCTGGAAGTCTCGGACAGTTGCGAACACCGGGGAGCTGTTTTTT.

The CDR3 here is CARSKGTALGEDTQYF. The CDR3 DNA reads as TGTGCCAGAAGCAAAGGGACAGCCCTTGGGGAAGATACGCAGTATTTT. J is TRBJ2-3 and V is TRBV5-3, with TRBD1 identical over 7 bases. TRBV5-3 is classed as an ORF, of uncertain function. The CDR3 has 16 residues. J lost 5 bases, V lost 4 bases, and 13 bases had no gene match.